Sequencing of this T cell receptor beta chain was carried out in a study of T cell responses to AZD1222 COVID-19 vaccine. Study details: Whether given at about 4 or about 12 weeks, second doses were pooled. The study's findings and limits: Spike was spanned by vaccine-associated CD4 TCRs, with dominance at 160-218 and 743-854.

Using immunoSEQ multiplex PCR, the repertoire was profiled, and TCRdb retains in-frame clones only, with some absent. The profile shows around 110,000 clones, roughly nine tenths of them singletons. Looked up from germline, CDR1 is SGHRS and CDR2 is YFSETQ. Deletions cut 4 bases from V and 0 bases from J, with 10 bases between. CDR3 length: 14 residues. The table lists this clone with a few counts. Its matching antigen is unknown. This TCR was sampled from an adult in good health. The sample consisted of peripheral blood, taken on day 0 of AZD1222 vaccination. The chain combines TRBV5-1 with TRBJ1-1, with D perhaps matching TRBD1 (5 bases). Here the CDR3 reads CASSPLGVNTEAFF. The CDR3, as DNA: TGCGCCAGCAGCCCATTGGGGGTGAACACTGAAGCTTTCTTT.